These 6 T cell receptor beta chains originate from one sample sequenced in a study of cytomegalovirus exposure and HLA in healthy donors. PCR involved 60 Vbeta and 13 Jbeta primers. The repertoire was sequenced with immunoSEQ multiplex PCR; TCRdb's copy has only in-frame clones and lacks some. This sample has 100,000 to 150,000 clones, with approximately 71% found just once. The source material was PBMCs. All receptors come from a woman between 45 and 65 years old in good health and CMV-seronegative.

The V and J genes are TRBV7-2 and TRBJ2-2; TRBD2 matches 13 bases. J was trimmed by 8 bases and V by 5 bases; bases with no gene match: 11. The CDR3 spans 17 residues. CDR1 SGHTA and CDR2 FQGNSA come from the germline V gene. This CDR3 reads CASSLRTSGRISGELFF. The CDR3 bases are TGTGCCAGCAGCCTTCGGACTAGCGGGAGAATTTCTGGGGAGCTGTTTTTT.

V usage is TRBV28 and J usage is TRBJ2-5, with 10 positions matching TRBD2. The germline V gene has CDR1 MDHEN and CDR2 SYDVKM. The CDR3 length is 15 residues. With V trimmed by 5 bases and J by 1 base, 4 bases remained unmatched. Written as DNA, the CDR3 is TGTGCCAGCAGTCCTAGCGGGAGTCCCCAAGAGACCCAGTACTTC. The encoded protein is CASSPSGSPQETQYF.

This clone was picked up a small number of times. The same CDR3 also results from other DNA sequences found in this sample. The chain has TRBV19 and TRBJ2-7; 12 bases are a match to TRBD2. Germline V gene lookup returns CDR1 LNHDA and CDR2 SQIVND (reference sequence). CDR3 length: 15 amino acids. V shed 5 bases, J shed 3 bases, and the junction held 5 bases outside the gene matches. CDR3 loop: CASSLLAGGFYEQYF. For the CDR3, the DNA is TGTGCCAGTAGTCTACTAGCGGGAGGATTCTACGAGCAGTACTTC.

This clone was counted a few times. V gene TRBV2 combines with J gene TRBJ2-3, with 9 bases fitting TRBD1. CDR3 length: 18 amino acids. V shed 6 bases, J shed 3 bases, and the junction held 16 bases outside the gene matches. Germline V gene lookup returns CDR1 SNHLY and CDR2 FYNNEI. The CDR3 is CASSAGTGSSWGTDTQYF. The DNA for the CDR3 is TGTGCCAGCAGCGCCGGGACAGGGTCGAGTTGGGGAACAGATACGCAGTATTTT. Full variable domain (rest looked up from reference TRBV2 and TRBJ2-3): EPEVTQTPSHQVTQMGQEVILRCVPISNHLYFYWYRQILGQKVEFLVSFYNNEISEKSEIFDDQFSVERPDGSNFTLKIRSTKLEDSAMYFCASSAGTGSSWGTDTQYFGPGTRLTVL.

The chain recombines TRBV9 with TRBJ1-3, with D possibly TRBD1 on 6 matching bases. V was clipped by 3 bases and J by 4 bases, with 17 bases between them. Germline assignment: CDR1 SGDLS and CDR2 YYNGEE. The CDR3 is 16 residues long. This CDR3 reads CASSAGGGDFGNTIYF. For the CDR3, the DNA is TGTGCCAGCAGCGCGGGGGGGGGCGATTTCGGAAACACCATATATTTT.

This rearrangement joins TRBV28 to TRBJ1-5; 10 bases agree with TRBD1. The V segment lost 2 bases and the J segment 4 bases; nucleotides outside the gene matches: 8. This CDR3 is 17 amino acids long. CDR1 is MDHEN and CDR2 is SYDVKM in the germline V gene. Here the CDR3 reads CASSLGGGQGGNQPQHF. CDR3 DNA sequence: TGTGCCAGCAGTTTAGGGGGCGGACAGGGGGGAAATCAGCCCCAGCATTTT.